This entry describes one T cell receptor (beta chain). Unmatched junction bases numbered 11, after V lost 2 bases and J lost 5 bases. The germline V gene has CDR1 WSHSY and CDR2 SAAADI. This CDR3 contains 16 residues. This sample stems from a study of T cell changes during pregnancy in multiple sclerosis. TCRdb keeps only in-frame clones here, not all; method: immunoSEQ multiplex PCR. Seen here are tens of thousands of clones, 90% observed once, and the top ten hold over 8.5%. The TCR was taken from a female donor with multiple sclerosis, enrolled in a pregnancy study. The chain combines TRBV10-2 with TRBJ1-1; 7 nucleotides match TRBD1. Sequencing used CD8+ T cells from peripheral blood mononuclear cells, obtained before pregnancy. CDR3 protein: CASSEPQDREWTEAFF. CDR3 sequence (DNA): TGCGCCAGCAGTGAGCCGCAAGACAGGGAATGGACTGAAGCTTTCTTT.